This T cell receptor (beta chain) is drawn from a study of shared clonotypes between healthy human individuals. Sequencing was performed with immunoSEQ multiplex PCR; in TCRdb, only in-frame clones are kept and a portion is missing. The repertoire has under 750,000 clones, 72% of them found once; the top ten carry roughly 1.8%. Details on this clone: Its antigen remains unknown.

Findings of the study overall: The low donor count limited represented genetic and exposure-history diversity. Naive subsets generally exceeded memory subsets in estimated richness.

The study enrolled healthy HIV-negative adults without recent acute infections or vaccinations as donors. The TCR originated in a woman in her thirties in good health. The source material was memory CD4+ T cells sorted from blood. Stated subset: CD45RA-negative fraction.

The CDR3 protein is CASSPSMGHEQFF. CDR3 nucleotide sequence: TGTGCCAGCAGCCCCAGCATGGGCCATGAGCAGTTCTTC. This sequence joins TRBV13 and TRBJ2-1, with no clear D. Germline-derived CDR1 and CDR2 are PRHDT and FYEKMQ (reference sequence). The CDR3 has 13 amino acids. The V end was cut by 5 bases, the J end by 8 bases, with 13 bases between.